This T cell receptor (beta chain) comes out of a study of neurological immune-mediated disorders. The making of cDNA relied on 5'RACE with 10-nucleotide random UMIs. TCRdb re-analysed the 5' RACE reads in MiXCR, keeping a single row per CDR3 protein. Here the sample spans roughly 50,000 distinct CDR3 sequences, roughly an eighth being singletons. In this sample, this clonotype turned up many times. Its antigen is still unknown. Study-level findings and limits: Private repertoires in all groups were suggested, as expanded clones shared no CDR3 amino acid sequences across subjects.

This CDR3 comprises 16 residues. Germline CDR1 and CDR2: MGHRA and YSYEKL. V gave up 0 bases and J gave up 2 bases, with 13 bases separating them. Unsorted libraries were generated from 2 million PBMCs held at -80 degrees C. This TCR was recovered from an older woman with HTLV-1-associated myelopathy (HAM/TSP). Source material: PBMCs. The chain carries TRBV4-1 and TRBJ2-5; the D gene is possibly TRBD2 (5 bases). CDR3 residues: CASSQDQSGGQETQYF. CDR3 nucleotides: TGCGCCAGCAGCCAAGATCAAAGCGGAGGTCAAGAGACCCAGTACTTC.